The 11 T cell receptor beta chains listed next were all sequenced from one sample in a study of shared clonotypes between healthy human individuals. Only in-frame clones appear in the TCRdb table, and some are missing; sequencing was by immunoSEQ multiplex PCR. The repertoire includes around 700,000 clones, roughly 73% of them detected once, and around 1.8% sits in the top ten. Sequenced material: memory CD4+ T cells sorted from blood. The sample's subset: CD45RA-negative fraction. All receptors derive from a woman in her thirties in good health.

CDR3 region: CASNSGSSTDTQYF. As DNA, the CDR3 is TGCGCCAGCAATAGCGGCTCTAGCACAGATACGCAGTATTTT. The rearrangement uses TRBV5-1 and TRBJ2-3, with D maybe TRBD2 (6 bases). The V and J ends lost 6 bases and 0 bases respectively, with 11 bases between them. The germline V gene encodes CDR1 SGHRS and CDR2 YFSETQ. This CDR3 is built from 14 residues.

The chain couples TRBV2 to TRBJ2-7; D remains unclear. The V end lost 6 bases, the J end lost 3 bases, and 6 bases lay between the germline ends. The CDR3 loop spans 11 amino acids. CDR1 and CDR2 from the germline V gene are SNHLY and FYNNEI. CDR3 nucleotides: TGTGCCAGCAGGTACCTCTACGAGCAGTACTTC. Amino acid sequence: CASRYLYEQYF.

This chain uses TRBV19 with TRBJ1-4; D unclear. The CDR3 sequence is 15 residues long. Trimming removed 7 bases from V and 0 bases from J, with 12 bases in between. Germline values: CDR1 LNHDA, CDR2 SQIVND (reference sequence). The CDR3 region has the DNA TGTGCCAGTAAGGGTAGGATTGCAACTAATGAAAAACTGTTTTTT. Translating it yields CASKGRIATNEKLFF.

The chain links TRBV28 to TRBJ2-7; no firm D call. The V end was cut by 7 bases, the J end by 1 base, with 5 bases between. In germline, CDR1 is MDHEN, CDR2 SYDVKM. CDR3 size: 11 residues. CDR3 residues: CASTSSYEQYF. The CDR3 DNA is TGTGCCAGCACAAGTTCCTACGAGCAGTACTTC. The full variable domain, in which reference TRBV28 and TRBJ2-7 provide the parts outside the CDR3, is DVKVTQSSRYLVKRTGEKVFLECVQDMDHENMFWYRQDPGLGLRLIYFSYDVKMKEKGDIPEGYSVSREKKERFSLILESASTNQTSMYLCASTSSYEQYFGPGTRLTVT.

There are many counts of this clone. V gene TRBV5-1 combines with J gene TRBJ2-1; 10 bases are shared with TRBD2. Trimming cost V 4 bases and J 4 bases; bases outside gene matches: 2. The V gene's germline CDR1 is SGHRS and CDR2 YFSETQ. This CDR3 contains 14 residues. CDR3 sequence: CASSLAGEYNEQFF. The CDR3 nucleotides are TGCGCCAGCAGCCTAGCGGGGGAATACAATGAGCAGTTCTTC.

The rearrangement uses TRBV7-9 and TRBJ2-7, with 14 bases aligning to TRBD2. V shed 6 bases, J shed 3 bases, and the junction held 16 bases outside the gene matches. The germline gives CDR1 SEHNR, CDR2 FQNEAQ (reference sequence). This CDR3 is 19 amino acids long. This chain's CDR3 is CASRPTGTSGRKAFYEQYF. For the CDR3, the DNA is TGTGCCAGCAGACCCACTGGGACTAGCGGGAGAAAGGCTTTCTACGAGCAGTACTTC. Using reference TRBV7-9 and TRBJ2-7 for the parts outside the CDR3, the full variable domain is DTGVSQNPRHKITKRGQNVTFRCDPISEHNRLYWYRQTLGQGPEFLTYFQNEAQLEKSRLLSDRFSAERPKGSFSTLEIQRTEQGDSAMYLCASRPTGTSGRKAFYEQYFGPGTRLTVT.

This clone was counted only a few times. CDR3 sequence (DNA): TGTGCCAGCAGCTTACTAGGGGATCTTAACACTGAAGCTTTCTTT. It yields the protein CASSLLGDLNTEAFF. This chain uses TRBV5-6 with TRBJ1-1, with D possibly matching TRBD1 (5 bases). There are 15 residues in the CDR3. The germline V gene has CDR1 SGHDT and CDR2 YYEEEE. Trimming took 2 bases from V and 2 from J, leaving 13 bases between them.

The rearrangement joins TRBV4-1 to TRBJ2-1, with 7 bases that match TRBD1. This CDR3 is built from 16 residues. V lost 4 bases and J lost 11; bases outside the gene matches: 17. Germline V gives CDR1 MGHRA, CDR2 YSYEKL. The CDR3 sequence: CASSRTGVGRSSKQFF. The CDR3 DNA reads as TGCGCCAGCAGCCGCACAGGGGTGGGGCGTTCAAGTAAGCAGTTCTTC.

The chain is built from TRBV6-1 and TRBJ1-2, with TRBD1 as a possible D gene (5 bases). This CDR3 has 13 amino acids. CDR1 MNHNS and CDR2 SASEGT come from the germline V gene. Trimming left V 9 bases short and J 4 bases short, with 15 bases between. The CDR3 protein is CASDPGLLYGYTF. The CDR3 region has the DNA TGTGCCAGTGATCCGGGACTTCTCTATGGCTACACCTTC.

The rearrangement uses TRBV27 and TRBJ2-7; 8 bases are shared with TRBD1. CDR3 length equals 15 residues. Per germline, CDR1 MNHEY and CDR2 SMNVEV (reference sequence). Trimming removed 3 bases from V and 3 bases from J; junction bases left unmatched: 7. The CDR3, as DNA: TGTGCCAGCAGTTTTCGAGACAGGGGAAACTACGAGCAGTACTTC. Protein sequence: CASSFRDRGNYEQYF.

This chain connects TRBV2 to TRBJ2-1; 10 bases line up with TRBD2. The CDR3 extends over 14 amino acids. V shed 11 bases, J shed 0 bases, and the junction held 4 bases outside the gene matches. Germline V gene data show CDR1 as SNHLY and CDR2 as FYNNEI. The CDR3: CAGLAASSYNEQFF. CDR3 coding DNA: TGTGCCGGACTAGCGGCGAGCTCCTACAATGAGCAGTTCTTC.